This is a list of T cell receptor beta chains from one sample in a study of shared clonotypes between healthy human individuals. Some clones are missing from TCRdb's copy, which holds only in-frame ones; the method was immunoSEQ multiplex PCR. Among 2 million to 2.5 million clones listed, about 94% were seen once. The sequenced sample was naive CD8+ T cells sorted from blood. These receptors were obtained from a man between 18 and 35 years old in good health. CDR3s include the opening cysteine and the closing phenylalanine or tryptophan. D genes are given only for firm matches. The size field is filled for only some rows; it gives once, few, many or a size class.

clone_size	v_call	d_call	j_call	cdr3_aa	cdr3_nt
-	TRBV4-2	-	TRBJ1-2	CASSQGSLEGIGGYTF	TGTGCCAGCAGCCAAGGGTCCCTTGAAGGGATTGGTGGCTACACCTTC
-	TRBV28	-	TRBJ1-3	CASSLEGNTIYF	TGTGCCAGCAGTTTAGAAGGAAACACCATATATTTT
-	TRBV27	-	TRBJ2-1	CASSTLGLVPYNEQFF	TGTGCCAGCAGTACACTCGGACTCGTACCCTACAATGAGCAGTTCTTC
once	TRBV11-2	TRBD2	TRBJ2-3	CASSYRGRAPDTQYF	TGTGCCAGCAGCTATCGGGGGAGGGCCCCAGATACGCAGTATTTT
-	TRBV6-5	-	TRBJ1-1	CASSYAGLGNTEAFF	TGTGCCAGCAGTTACGCCGGTCTGGGGAACACTGAAGCTTTCTTT
few	TRBV5-6	TRBD1	TRBJ1-1	CATYLRGLKIEAFF	TGTGCCACCTACCTAAGGGGGCTAAAGATCGAAGCTTTCTTT
-	TRBV2	-	TRBJ2-7	CASSEQSLKTYEQYF	TGTGCCAGCAGTGAGCAGAGTCTGAAGACCTACGAGCAGTACTTC
-	TRBV18	-	TRBJ1-1	CASSPTISGLNTEAFF	TGTGCCAGCTCACCTACTATATCGGGGTTGAACACTGAAGCTTTCTTT
-	TRBV27	-	TRBJ2-6	CASSPGTSGANVLTF	TGTGCCAGCAGTCCAGGGACCTCTGGGGCCAACGTCCTGACTTTC
-	TRBV30	-	TRBJ2-2	CAWSVPGITGELFF	TGTGCCTGGAGTGTACCCGGGATTACCGGGGAGCTGTTTTTT
-	TRBV25-1	-	TRBJ2-1	CASSVLGNEQFF	TGTGCCAGCAGTGTCCTGGGGAATGAGCAGTTCTTC
-	TRBV4-3	-	TRBJ2-7	CASSLWAGVEQYF	TGCGCCAGCAGCCTTTGGGCGGGTGTCGAGCAGTACTTC
once	TRBV15	TRBD1	TRBJ2-1	CATSRDWTGGTLGLVYNEQFF	TGTGCCACCAGCAGAGATTGGACAGGGGGTACCTTGGGACTAGTTTACAATGAGCAGTTCTTC
-	TRBV10-2	-	TRBJ2-1	CASSELLRHNEQFF	TGCGCCAGCAGTGAGTTGTTGCGACACAATGAGCAGTTCTTC
-	TRBV10-2	TRBD2	TRBJ2-7	CASSDPTSGGPSYEQYF	TGCGCCAGCAGTGATCCGACTAGCGGGGGCCCATCCTACGAGCAGTACTTC
-	TRBV2	TRBD2	TRBJ2-1	CASPIAGGEQFF	TGTGCCAGCCCAATAGCGGGGGGGGAGCAGTTCTTC
-	TRBV11-2	TRBD1	TRBJ2-7	CASTLLWAGQEYEQYF	TGTGCCAGCACGCTACTGTGGGCGGGACAGGAATACGAGCAGTACTTC
-	TRBV9	TRBD1	TRBJ1-2	CASNSQGTYGYTF	TGTGCCAGCAACTCACAGGGGACCTATGGCTACACCTTC
-	TRBV11-3	-	TRBJ2-3	CASSLGAGDTQYF	TGTGCCAGCAGCCTTGGGGCCGGAGATACGCAGTATTTT
-	TRBV6-5	-	TRBJ1-1	CASSSVGNTEAFF	TGTGCCAGCAGTAGCGTCGGGAACACTGAAGCTTTCTTT
few	TRBV4-1	-	TRBJ1-1	CASSQRTALMNTEAFF	TGCGCCAGCAGCCAACGGACAGCCCTCATGAACACTGAAGCTTTCTTT
-	TRBV25-1	TRBD1	TRBJ2-5	CASSRDRSMETQYF	TGTGCCAGCAGCCGGGACAGGAGTATGGAGACCCAGTACTTC
-	TRBV19	TRBD2	TRBJ2-3	CASSMTSGLIVETDTQYF	TGTGCCAGTAGTATGACTAGCGGGCTGATCGTGGAGACAGATACGCAGTATTTT
-	TRBV5-4	-	TRBJ1-1	CASGTEAFF	TGTGCCAGCGGCACTGAAGCTTTCTTT
-	TRBV10-3	TRBD2	TRBJ2-1	CAISEWAGERNEQFF	TGTGCCATCAGTGAGTGGGCGGGAGAACGAAATGAGCAGTTCTTC
once	TRBV4-1	-	TRBJ2-1	CASSQGAAGYNEQFF	TGCGCCAGCAGCCAAGGGGCCGCGGGCTACAATGAGCAGTTCTTC
-	TRBV15	TRBD2	TRBJ2-7	CATSRASGINYEQYF	TGTGCCACCAGCAGGGCTAGCGGGATAAACTACGAGCAGTACTTC
-	TRBV9	-	TRBJ1-1	CASSVDKTGNTEAFF	TGTGCCAGCAGCGTAGACAAGACAGGGAACACTGAAGCTTTCTTT
-	TRBV2	-	TRBJ2-7	CASSEAGGTGTYEQYF	TGTGCCAGCAGTGAAGCGGGGGGGACAGGAACATACGAGCAGTACTTC
-	TRBV4-1	-	TRBJ1-6	CASSQDGEGRDSPLHF	TGCGCCAGCAGCCAAGATGGGGAGGGGCGAGATTCACCCCTCCACTTT
-	TRBV4-3	-	TRBJ1-1	CASSPRDGGSTEAFF	TGCGCCAGCAGCCCTCGGGACGGAGGATCCACTGAAGCTTTCTTT
once	TRBV7-9	-	TRBJ1-4	CASSLEAEKLFF	TGTGCCAGCAGCTTAGAAGCGGAAAAACTGTTTTTT
once	TRBV7-2	TRBD2	TRBJ2-7	CASSLMTNGGTYEQYF	TGTGCCAGCAGCTTAATGACTAACGGGGGGACCTACGAGCAGTACTTC
-	TRBV2	-	TRBJ2-5	CASSEPAPETQYF	TGTGCCAGCAGTGAACCTGCCCCCGAGACCCAGTACTTC
-	TRBV5-5	-	TRBJ2-7	CASSGTFSYEQYF	TGTGCCAGCAGCGGGACATTTTCCTACGAGCAGTACTTC
-	TRBV6-5	-	TRBJ1-4	CASSPNGYANEKLFF	TGTGCCAGCAGTCCGAATGGGTACGCTAATGAAAAACTGTTTTTT
-	TRBV4-1	-	TRBJ1-1	CASSQVGGMNTEAFF	TGCGCCAGCAGCCAAGTCGGCGGAATGAACACTGAAGCTTTCTTT
-	TRBV11-3	TRBD2	TRBJ2-1	CASSFTSGSSAEQFF	TGTGCCAGCAGCTTCACTAGCGGGAGTTCTGCTGAGCAGTTCTTC
-	TRBV7-9	TRBD1	TRBJ1-3	CASSLSLDRLSGNTIYF	TGTGCCAGCAGCTTATCCCTGGACAGGCTCTCTGGAAACACCATATATTTT
-	TRBV11-2	-	TRBJ2-5	CASSLESVTQYF	TGTGCCAGCAGCTTAGAGTCGGTGACCCAGTACTTC
once	TRBV6-5	-	TRBJ2-2	CASSYSTGPGELFF	TGTGCCAGCAGTTACTCGACAGGCCCCGGGGAGCTGTTTTTT
once	TRBV9	TRBD1	TRBJ1-1	CASSTGTAQNTEAFF	TGTGCCAGCAGCACCGGGACAGCCCAGAACACTGAAGCTTTCTTT
-	TRBV5-8	TRBD1	TRBJ1-5	CASSLWEGAQSNQPQHF	TGTGCCAGCAGCTTGTGGGAGGGGGCGCAGAGCAATCAGCCCCAGCATTTT
-	TRBV28	-	TRBJ1-6	CASSLRGNNSPLHF	TGTGCCAGCAGTTTACGAGGGAATAATTCACCCCTCCACTTT
-	TRBV27	-	TRBJ2-2	CASSLAQRAGELFF	TGTGCCAGCAGTTTGGCTCAGCGCGCCGGGGAGCTGTTTTTT
-	TRBV7-8	-	TRBJ1-2	CASSLGVNYGYTF	TGTGCCAGCAGCTTGGGGGTTAACTATGGCTACACCTTC
-	TRBV27	-	TRBJ2-3	CASSSSDDPKGAQYF	TGTGCCAGCAGTTCCTCCGATGACCCGAAGGGCGCGCAGTATTTT
-	TRBV6-5	TRBD2	TRBJ2-2	CASSYRLAANTGELFF	TGTGCCAGCAGTTACCGGCTAGCGGCGAACACCGGGGAGCTGTTTTTT
-	TRBV7-8	-	TRBJ2-2	CASSFRTANTGELFF	TGTGCCAGCAGCTTCCGGACAGCGAACACCGGGGAGCTGTTTTTT
-	TRBV9	-	TRBJ1-4	CASSVGLSEKLFF	TGTGCCAGCAGCGTGGGGCTTAGTGAAAAACTGTTTTTT
-	TRBV7-8	TRBD2	TRBJ2-3	CASSTKLAGVADTQYF	TGTGCCAGCAGCACCAAACTAGCGGGAGTCGCAGATACGCAGTATTTT
-	TRBV19	TRBD1	TRBJ1-1	CASSPGQGDTEAFF	TGTGCCAGTAGTCCGGGACAGGGTGACACTGAAGCTTTCTTT
-	TRBV9	TRBD2	TRBJ2-2	CASSPEQREGNTGELFF	TGTGCCAGCAGCCCCGAACAGCGGGAGGGAAACACCGGGGAGCTGTTTTTT
-	TRBV29-1	-	TRBJ1-1	CSCVGTEAFF	TGCAGCTGTGTCGGCACTGAAGCTTTCTTT
-	TRBV29-1	-	TRBJ1-2	CSVATLIRESYGYTF	TGCAGCGTCGCTACCTTAATCAGGGAGAGTTATGGCTACACCTTC